These 6 T cell receptor beta chains originate from one sample sequenced in a study of spatial heterogeneity in lung cancer. Time point meaning: sample taken at primary tumor resection. TCRdb fed the 5' RACE reads into MiXCR, producing one record per CDR3 protein. The repertoire holds approximately 44,000 distinct CDR3 sequences, with roughly an eighth as singletons. The sequencing here drew on PBMCs, taken at surgery. The origin of the receptors is a male donor with early-stage non-small cell lung cancer.

The rearrangement links TRBV7-8 to TRBJ2-7; D perhaps matches TRBD1 (6 bases). The CDR3 is 15 residues long. Trimming removed 4 bases at V and 0 bases at J, with 13 bases between. Germline lookup yields CDR1 SGHVS and CDR2 FQNEAQ. The CDR3 spells CASSSGQWSSYEQYF. The CDR3 region has the DNA TGTGCCAGCAGCTCTGGACAGTGGAGCTCCTACGAGCAGTACTTC.

This clonotype was counted only a few times. The chain carries TRBV5-4 and TRBJ2-3, with 9 bases aligning to TRBD1. Losses at the gene ends were 5 bases for V and 0 bases for J; bases not matched to a gene: 4. The CDR3 has 15 amino acids. CDR1 and CDR2 from the germline V gene are SGHNT and YYREEE (reference sequence). The CDR3: CASSRDRASTDTQYF. The DNA for the CDR3 is TGTGCCAGCAGTCGGGACAGGGCCAGCACAGATACGCAGTATTTT.

This clonotype showed up just a few times. The chain is built from TRBV20-1 and TRBJ1-1; unclear D gene. The V gene's germline CDR1 is DFQATT and CDR2 SNEGSKA (reference sequence). The CDR3 is 13 residues long. V was trimmed by 0 bases and J by 2 bases, leaving 7 bases between them. The CDR3 coding sequence is TGCAGTGCTAGAGAAGCAGGAAACACTGAAGCTTTCTTT. Protein product: CSAREAGNTEAFF.

There are a few counts of this clonotype. V gene TRBV20-1 combines with J gene TRBJ2-5; the D gene could be TRBD1 or TRBD2 (6 bases each). V gave up 1 base and J gave up 4 bases, with 13 bases separating them. Per the germline V gene, CDR1 is DFQATT and CDR2 is SNEGSKA (reference sequence). The CDR3 consists of 14 residues. CDR3 region: CSARVPGARETQYF. The DNA for the CDR3 is TGCAGTGCTAGAGTCCCGGGGGCAAGAGAGACCCAGTACTTC.

V gene TRBV6-1 combines with J gene TRBJ2-3; perhaps TRBD2 as D (5 bases). CDR1 is MNHNS and CDR2 is SASEGT in the germline V gene. CDR3 length equals 13 residues. Between the trimmed V and J ends, which lost 2 bases and 9 bases, there was a span of 12 bases. DNA of the CDR3: TGTGCCAGCAGTGAAACGCAGCGACTAACGCAGTATTTT. It translates to CASSETQRLTQYF.

This clonotype showed up just a few times. Germline and junction disagree at one end, which may indicate a read error. V and J are TRBV20-1 and TRBJ2-3; possibly TRBD1 for D (6 bases). In germline, CDR1 is DFQATT, CDR2 SNEGSKA (reference sequence). The CDR3 covers 15 residues. CDR3 amino acids: CSARDRIPGTDTQYF. The CDR3 coding sequence is TGCAGTGCTCGAGACAGGATCCCCGGCACAGATACGCAGTATTTT.